The 15 T cell receptor beta chains given below trace back to one sample, sequenced in a study of T cells in pancreatic ductal adenocarcinoma. TCRdb's copy holds only in-frame clones and misses some; the assay was immunoSEQ multiplex PCR. The sample lists roughly 4,700 clones; around 85% were seen once. The selected patients with pancreatic ductal adenocarcinoma had surgery but no neoadjuvant therapy. The sample consisted of pancreatic tumor tissue. The source of these receptors is a human donor with pancreatic ductal adenocarcinoma. The donor label of this sample is uncertain.

V gene TRBV1 combines with J gene TRBJ2-3; no check of the table's D call, TRBD2, against the DNA was made. TRBV1 is marked as a pseudogene. The CDR3 loop spans 18 amino acids. CDR3: CTSSQDPLAGGRTDTQYF. In nucleotides, the CDR3 is TGCACCAGCAGCCAAGATCCCCTAGCGGGAGGTCGCACAGATACGCAGTATTTT.

The CDR3 sequence: CASRRDWGGDSPLHF. CDR3 DNA sequence: TGTGCCAGCAGGCGGGATTGGGGCGGGGATTCACCCCTCCACTTT. The rearrangement uses TRBV7-9 and TRBJ1-6; weak D call: TRBD1 (5 bases). CDR3 length: 15 residues. The germline CDR1 and CDR2 sequences are SEHNR and FQNEAQ (reference sequence). The V gene lost 6 bases and the J gene lost 8 bases, with 17 bases spanning the gap.

This clone has just a few counts. This chain uses TRBV15 with TRBJ1-5, with 8 bases matching TRBD1. The ends lost 1 base at V and 0 bases at J; junction bases unmatched: 11. In germline, CDR1 is LNHNV, CDR2 YYDKDF (reference sequence). This CDR3 region has 19 residues. The CDR3 DNA reads as TGTGCCACCAGCAGAGTAAGCGACAGGGGATCTTATAGCAATCAGCCCCAGCATTTT. This gives the protein CATSRVSDRGSYSNQPQHF.

J is TRBJ2-1 and V is TRBV4-3; 9 bases agree with TRBD2. V gave up 0 bases and J gave up 2 bases; unmatched junction bases: 11. CDR3 length: 19 residues. Germline loops: CDR1 LGHNA, CDR2 YSLEER. The DNA for the CDR3 is TGCGCCAGCAGCCAAGATCTAGTCGGGCGGGGGGGCCCCTACAATGAGCAGTTCTTC. Residues: CASSQDLVGRGGPYNEQFF.

This clone was observed a handful of times. The rearrangement links TRBV6-1 to TRBJ1-2; D gene uncertain. This CDR3 is 13 amino acids long. Germline V lookup: CDR1 MNHNS, CDR2 SASEGT. V gave up 5 bases and J gave up 4 bases, with 11 bases separating them. The CDR3 DNA is TGTGCCAGCAGTCCGACGGACGGCTATGGCTACACCTTC. This encodes CASSPTDGYGYTF.

The chain joins TRBV9 to TRBJ1-1; 10 positions agree with TRBD1. Trimming cost V 3 bases and J 3 bases; bases outside gene matches: 11. Germline lookup yields CDR1 SGDLS and CDR2 YYNGEE. The CDR3 totals 17 residues. The DNA of the CDR3 is TGTGCCAGCAGCGCTTATCCGGGACAGGGGTTGGACACTGAAGCTTTCTTT. It encodes CASSAYPGQGLDTEAFF.

The rearrangement joins TRBV29-1 to TRBJ1-2, with TRBD1 matching 10 bases. Per germline, CDR1 SQVTM and CDR2 ANQGSEA. The CDR3 is made up of 16 amino acids. The trim removed 1 base at V and 2 bases at J, leaving 7 bases unmatched. The CDR3 reads CSVEGVPGQGNYGYTF. CDR3 DNA: TGCAGCGTTGAAGGTGTCCCGGGACAGGGGAACTATGGCTACACCTTC.

The chain employs TRBV6-6 and TRBJ1-1, with 7 bases matching TRBD1. Germline CDR1 reads MNHNY; CDR2 reads SVGAGI (reference sequence). CDR3 length equals 15 residues. V lost 5 bases to trimming and J lost 0 bases; unmatched junction nucleotides: 6. The CDR3 spells CASSRWDSMNTEAFF. CDR3 nucleotide sequence: TGTGCCAGCAGTCGTTGGGACAGCATGAACACTGAAGCTTTCTTT.

CDR3 DNA sequence: TGCGCCAGCAGCTTCGGACAGGGGGTATTGCTAGCCAAAAACATTCAGTACTTC. Translation gives CASSFGQGVLLAKNIQYF. The rearrangement uses TRBV5-1 and TRBJ2-4; 10 positions match TRBD1. The CDR3 has 18 amino acids. Trimming took 2 bases from V and 0 from J; bases not matched to a gene: 8. Germline CDR1 reads SGHRS; CDR2 reads YFSETQ.

V is TRBV7-7 and J is TRBJ2-1, with D uncertain. The CDR3 contains 13 residues. V was shortened by 2 bases and J by 5 bases, with 7 bases between the two germline ends. Germline V gene lookup returns CDR1 SSHAT and CDR2 FNYEAQ (reference sequence). CDR3 protein: CASSLRWDNEQFF. As DNA, the CDR3 is TGTGCCAGCAGCTTACGGTGGGACAATGAGCAGTTCTTC.

The chain has TRBV5-4 and TRBJ2-3, with D possibly called TRBD1 or TRBD2 (5 bases each). The CDR3 is 17 residues long. V was trimmed by 0 bases and J by 0 bases, leaving 14 bases between them. Per the germline V gene, CDR1 is SGHNT and CDR2 is YYREEE (reference sequence). This CDR3 is CASSLASTGPSTDTQYF. In DNA form, the CDR3 reads TGTGCCAGCAGCTTGGCTTCGACGGGACCTAGCACAGATACGCAGTATTTT.

The sample holds one count of this clone. The chain recombines TRBV5-6 with TRBJ1-5, with 10 bases lining up with TRBD1. The CDR3 is 16 amino acids. Germline lookup yields CDR1 SGHDT and CDR2 YYEEEE. V gave up 0 bases and J gave up 4 bases; unmatched junction bases: 4. For the CDR3, the DNA is TGTGCCAGCAGCTTGGGGGACAGGGGTAGGAATCAGCCCCAGCATTTT. This sequence encodes CASSLGDRGRNQPQHF.

In regard to this clone: Germline and junction disagree at one end, which may indicate a read error. CDR3 region: CASSLEGTEWTEAFF. In DNA form, the CDR3 reads TGTGCCAGCAGCTTGGAAGGGACCGAATGGACTGAAGCTTTCTTT. The chain recombines TRBV5-3 with TRBJ1-1, with D possibly being TRBD1 (5 bases). TRBV5-3 is designated an ORF whose function remains uncertain. The CDR3 covers 15 residues.

The rearrangement links TRBV21-1 to TRBJ1-3; the table assigns TRBD1, which was not confirmed against the DNA. TRBV21-1 is an annotated pseudogene. The CDR3 length is 18 residues. CDR3 sequence: CASSLGTGQGAKRNTIYF. The CDR3 nucleotides read TGTGCCAGCAGCCTCGGAACGGGACAGGGGGCAAAAAGAAACACCATATATTTT.

This clone was counted once. The chain has TRBV9 and TRBJ2-1, with TRBD2 matching 8 bases. CDR1 and CDR2 (germline): SGDLS, YYNGEE. CDR3 size: 17 residues. V dropped 0 bases and J dropped 8; count of bases not matched to a gene: 13. The CDR3 protein is CASSVAKRTSKRYEQFF. The CDR3 DNA reads TGTGCCAGCAGCGTAGCTAAGAGGACTAGCAAGAGGTATGAGCAGTTCTTC.